The T cell receptor beta chain under discussion was sequenced for a study of shared clonotypes between healthy human individuals. Study-wide results and limits: Generation probability values for non-shared clonotypes were lower than those for clonotypes shared by all four donors. Despite large depth, rarefaction showed incomplete sorted-subset sequencing.

The method was immunoSEQ multiplex PCR; TCRdb's version includes in-frame clones alone and lacks a portion of them. The sample has 1,500,000 or so clones; 98% are singletons. With respect to this clone: No antigen is known for it.

The germline gives CDR1 SGHNT, CDR2 YYREEE (reference sequence). V was clipped by 4 bases and J by 0 bases; unmatched bases: 8. This CDR3 region has 16 residues. Material for sequencing was naive CD4+ T cells sorted from blood. Subset here: CD45RA+ positively selected. The J gene is TRBJ2-7, the V gene TRBV5-4; the match to TRBD1 covers 9 bases. The origin of this receptor is a man younger than 40 in good health. The CDR3 DNA sequence: TGTGCCAGCAGCCCGGGACAGGGAAGGAGCTCCTACGAGCAGTACTTC. This gives the protein CASSPGQGRSSYEQYF.